Following are 24 T cell receptor beta chains from one sample sequenced in a study of monozygotic twins with inflammatory bowel disease. TCRdb reprocessed the 5' RACE reads and reports one entry per CDR3 protein, with no DNA. The repertoire table contains more than 350,000 distinct CDR3 sequences. The sample consisted of blood. The receptors come from a human donor with ulcerative colitis or Crohn's disease, or a healthy co-twin of an affected twin (not recorded which).

V gene TRBV6-5 combines with J gene TRBJ2-1. The CDR3 consists of 17 residues. Germline CDR1 is MNHEY and CDR2 is SVGAGI. The CDR3 is CASSYTRAGASYNEQFF.

The chain carries TRBV20-1 and TRBJ1-1; lacking DNA, the TRBD1 call made by TCRdb goes unchecked. The CDR3 has 14 residues. Germline values: CDR1 DFQATT, CDR2 SNEGSKA (reference sequence). This chain's CDR3 is CSALRQAANTEAFF.

This sequence joins TRBV20-1 and TRBJ1-5. The length of the CDR3 is 12 residues. Looked up from germline, CDR1 is DFQATT and CDR2 is SNEGSKA (reference sequence). This CDR3 is CSARGVSGPQHF.

The J gene is TRBJ1-1, the V gene TRBV12-3 or TRBV12-4; TCRdb returns TRBD1, unconfirmable since there is no DNA. The CDR3 length is 14 residues. The CDR3 sequence is CASSAGAPRTEAFF.

The chain carries TRBV20-1 and TRBJ1-1. In germline, CDR1 is DFQATT, CDR2 SNEGSKA (reference sequence). CDR3 size: 13 residues. This chain's CDR3 is CSAEGTANTEAFF.

The chain links TRBV12-3 or TRBV12-4 to TRBJ1-2; the D gene TCRdb calls, TRBD1, cannot be checked with no DNA. This CDR3 region has 11 residues. CDR3 amino acids: CASRRGGGYTF.

The chain combines TRBV24-1 with TRBJ2-7; TCRdb's D call, TRBD1, is unchecked because there is no DNA. This CDR3 comprises 14 residues. Germline CDR1 reads KGHDR; CDR2 reads SFDVKD. CDR3 loop: CATSATDRGSEQYF.

V usage is TRBV7-9 and J usage is TRBJ1-4; the TCRdb D gene call, TRBD1, has no DNA to confirm it. Germline CDR1 SEHNR, CDR2 FQNEAQ (reference sequence). This CDR3 spans 16 amino acids. CDR3 sequence: CASSLDGTTTNEKLFF. The whole variable domain, filled in from reference TRBV7-9 and TRBJ1-4, reads DTGVSQNPRHKITKRGQNVTFRCDPISEHNRLYWYRQTLGQGPEFLTYFQNEAQLEKSRLLSDRFSAERPKGSFSTLEIQRTEQGDSAMYLCASSLDGTTTNEKLFFGSGTQLSVL.

The J gene is TRBJ1-6, the V gene TRBV6-5; with no DNA, the TCRdb D assignment of TRBD1 cannot be verified. From germline, CDR1 is MNHEY and CDR2 SVGAGI. The CDR3 is 18 residues long. This CDR3 reads CASSFNRGSGVVNSPLHF.

V usage is TRBV5-1 and J usage is TRBJ2-7; checking the TCRdb D call of TRBD1 is not possible without DNA. The CDR3 is made up of 15 amino acids. Germline values: CDR1 SGHRS, CDR2 YFSETQ. This CDR3 is CASSADSQITYEQYF.

CDR3 sequence reads: CASSLGSGDTYEQYF. V gene TRBV5-6 combines with J gene TRBJ2-7; TCRdb gives TRBD1 as the D gene, but with no DNA this cannot be confirmed. Per germline, CDR1 SGHDT and CDR2 YYEEEE. This CDR3 spans 15 amino acids. The full variable domain, rest sourced from reference TRBV5-6 and TRBJ2-7, is DAGVTQSPTHLIKTRGQQVTLRCSPKSGHDTVSWYQQALGQGPQFIFQYYEEEERQRGNFPDRFSGHQFPNYSSELNVNALLLGDSALYLCASSLGSGDTYEQYFGPGTRLTVT.

The gene calls are TRBV3-1 and TRBJ1-2. The CDR3 contains 14 residues. Germline V gives CDR1 LGHDT, CDR2 YNNKEL (reference sequence). The CDR3 reads CASSQVGRENGYTF.

The genes are TRBV6-1 and TRBJ2-7; there is no DNA to check the TCRdb D call of TRBD1. Germline lookup yields CDR1 MNHNS and CDR2 SASEGT. The CDR3 runs to 15 residues. The CDR3 loop is CASSEEWGQGYEQYF.

The chain recombines TRBV5-1 with TRBJ1-6; TCRdb calls TRBD1, which cannot be checked without DNA. CDR1 SGHRS and CDR2 YFSETQ come from the germline V gene. The CDR3 runs 12 residues. The chain's CDR3 is CASSLDFRALHF. The full variable domain, its missing parts supplied by reference TRBV5-1 and TRBJ1-6, is KAGVTQTPRYLIKTRGQQVTLSCSPISGHRSVSWYQQTPGQGLQFLFEYFSETQRNKGNFPGRFSGRQFSNSRSEMNVSTLELGDSALYLCASSLDFRALHFGNGTRLTVT.

The rearrangement uses TRBV5-6 and TRBJ2-1; no DNA is available, so the TRBD1 call from TCRdb remains unchecked. This CDR3 has 16 residues. Germline values: CDR1 SGHDT, CDR2 YYEEEE. The CDR3 is CASSLAIQGARNEQFF. The complete variable domain, with remaining parts taken from reference TRBV5-6 and TRBJ2-1, reads DAGVTQSPTHLIKTRGQQVTLRCSPKSGHDTVSWYQQALGQGPQFIFQYYEEEERQRGNFPDRFSGHQFPNYSSELNVNALLLGDSALYLCASSLAIQGARNEQFFGPGTRLTVL.

The chain couples TRBV6-1 to TRBJ1-1. Germline loops: CDR1 MNHNS, CDR2 SASEGT. The CDR3 is 13 amino acids. The CDR3 spells CASSVEGPTEAFF.

The V and J genes are TRBV5-5 and TRBJ1-2. The CDR3 sequence is 14 residues long. Germline lookup yields CDR1 SGHKS and CDR2 YYEKEE (reference sequence). CDR3 sequence reads: CASSTRSTNYGYTF.

This chain joins TRBV11-2 and TRBJ2-4; TCRdb names TRBD1, which stays unverified in the absence of DNA. The CDR3 is made up of 15 amino acids. The V gene's germline CDR1 is SGHAT and CDR2 FQNNGV. This CDR3 is CASSFHRGSENIQYF.

This chain uses TRBV7-2 with TRBJ2-1; TCRdb picks TRBD2, but there is no DNA to check that call. The CDR3 is made up of 16 amino acids. The germline CDR1 and CDR2 sequences are SGHTA and FQGNSA. CDR3 region: CASSARGGISYNEQFF.

The chain links TRBV7-3 to TRBJ2-5; with no DNA, the TCRdb D assignment of TRBD2 cannot be verified. CDR1 and CDR2 from the germline V gene are SGHTA and FQGTGA. This CDR3 has 14 residues. The chain's CDR3 is CASSFGGSRETQYF.

The chain recombines TRBV5-1 with TRBJ2-5; TCRdb selects TRBD1, and the lack of DNA leaves this call unchecked. The length of the CDR3 is 12 residues. In germline, CDR1 is SGHRS, CDR2 YFSETQ. The CDR3: CASSLPDGTQYF.

V and J are TRBV12-5 and TRBJ2-5. The CDR3 runs 11 residues. The germline V gene has CDR1 LGHNT and CDR2 FRNRAP. CDR3 protein: CASGPQETQYF.

The gene calls are TRBV19 and TRBJ2-2. Germline V gene lookup returns CDR1 LNHDA and CDR2 SQIVND (reference sequence). There are 14 residues in the CDR3. CDR3 in amino acids: CASSRQPTTGELFF.

The rearrangement joins TRBV20-1 to TRBJ2-1; TCRdb outputs TRBD2, but without DNA this stays unchecked. CDR3 length: 15 amino acids. CDR1 DFQATT and CDR2 SNEGSKA come from the germline V gene (reference sequence). CDR3 protein: CSASWGLAGVDEQFF.